The clone carrying this TCR beta chain is termed medium-sized. Its antigen is not identified. This sample was included in a study of early T cells in non-severe SARS-CoV-2 infection. Looking at the study overall: With bulk RNA from unsorted whole blood as input, sequencing yielded unpaired chains.

V was cut by 2 bases and J by 0 bases, with 2 bases left in between. Germline V gene data show CDR1 as MNHEY and CDR2 as SVGEGT. The CDR3 is 14 residues long. The library protocol tagged individual cDNA molecules with unique molecular identifiers. TCRdb itself ran the 5' RACE reads through MiXCR, one entry per CDR3 protein. The profile shows 25,000 to 35,000 distinct CDR3 sequences, 5.5% to 7% of them singletons. Study-wide results and limits: VDJdb-based annotation leaned toward anti-spike CD8 responses and missed private and CD4 specificities.

The sequenced sample was whole blood. This chain uses TRBV6-2 or TRBV6-3 with TRBJ2-6, with unresolved D. This clonotype originated in an adult who was a healthcare worker with PCR-confirmed SARS-CoV-2 infection or an uninfected control (not recorded which). This chain's CDR3 is CASSYSSGANVLTF. The CDR3 nucleotides read TGTGCCAGCAGTTACAGCTCTGGGGCCAACGTCCTGACTTTC.